This T cell receptor beta chain was profiled in a study of read filtering for tumor transcriptome and immune sequencing. Molecular barcoded adaptors covering alpha/delta and beta/gamma chains were used on about 0.4 ug RNA. TCRdb called the reads again in MiXCR, with one record for every CDR3 protein. Among fewer than 150,000 distinct CDR3 sequences, about an eighth were seen once, and the ten largest hold about 11%. There are many counts of this clonotype. V lost 0 bases and J lost 2, with 9 bases in between. From germline, CDR1 is DFQATT and CDR2 SNEGSKA (reference sequence). The CDR3 has 14 amino acids.

V gene TRBV20-1 combines with J gene TRBJ2-3; D is possibly TRBD1 or TRBD2 (5 bases each). This receptor was obtained from a donor over 35 with multiple myeloma. The sequencing input was a population of CD138-negative cells sorted from bone marrow. The CDR3 spells CSARDPGPTDTQYF. CDR3 coding DNA: TGCAGTGCTAGAGATCCGGGACCCACAGATACGCAGTATTTT.